Below are 6 T cell receptor beta chains sequenced from a single sample in a study of blood T cell repertoires in COVID-19. Measured with immunoSEQ multiplex PCR; TCRdb has only the in-frame clones, and not every one. The data contain 400,000 to 500,000 clones, approximately 90% of them singletons. The source material was PBMCs or T cells enriched from blood (not recorded which). The receptors come from a woman aged 18-29 years who had been exposed to COVID-19.

The V call is TRBV11-2, the J call TRBJ1-2, with 8 bases identical to TRBD1. CDR1 SGHAT and CDR2 FQNNGV come from the germline V gene. CDR3 length: 15 residues. With V trimmed by 5 bases and J by 3 bases, 8 bases remained unmatched. The CDR3 coding sequence is TGTGCCAGCAGCCCCCCAGGGGGCGGTGACTATGGCTACACCTTC. Translating it yields CASSPPGGGDYGYTF.

The J gene is TRBJ1-3, the V gene TRBV9; unclear D gene. CDR3 length: 15 residues. Deletions cut 0 bases from V and 4 bases from J, with 11 bases between. Germline loops: CDR1 SGDLS, CDR2 YYNGEE. The CDR3 nucleotides read TGTGCCAGCAGCGTAGGTGGCCTTAAGGGAAACACCATATATTTT. This codes for CASSVGGLKGNTIYF.

The chain uses TRBV29-1 and TRBJ2-3; 10 nucleotides agree with TRBD1. Germline values: CDR1 SQVTM, CDR2 ANQGSEA. The J segment lost 5 bases and the V segment lost 6 bases, leaving 11 bases of the junction unmatched. The CDR3 totals 15 residues. Here the CDR3 DNA reads TGCAGCGTAGAGTTCGGGACAGGGGCGCTAGATACGCAGTATTTT. It codes for CSVEFGTGALDTQYF.

This clone appeared once. The chain employs TRBV11-3 and TRBJ1-1, with 8 bases lining up with TRBD1. The CDR3 has 13 residues. Looked up from germline, CDR1 is SGHNT and CDR2 is YENEEA. Germline trimming cut 5 bases from V and 4 bases from J; bases unmatched to any gene: 3. CDR3 amino acids: CASSRQGSTEAFF. The CDR3 nucleotides are TGTGCCAGCAGCCGACAGGGGAGCACTGAAGCTTTCTTT.

This clone was counted once. The V gene is TRBV15, the J gene TRBJ1-5; D may be TRBD1 (6 bases). Germline values: CDR1 LNHNV, CDR2 YYDKDF (reference sequence). The CDR3 contains 16 residues. Between the trimmed V and J ends, which lost 1 base and 2 bases, there was a span of 12 bases. CDR3 DNA sequence: TGTGCCACCAGCAGAGGTCCAGGGGACGGCAATCAGCCCCAGCATTTT. Its protein product is CATSRGPGDGNQPQHF.

The chain is built from TRBV5-8 and TRBJ2-3; 7 bases agree with TRBD2. The CDR3 is 15 residues long. With 0 bases clipped from V and 5 bases from J, the junction kept 6 bases outside the gene matches. The germline CDR1 and CDR2 sequences are SGHTS and YDEGEE. CDR3 nucleotides: TGTGCCAGCAGCTTGGGGACTAGTATCGTAGATACGCAGTATTTT. It encodes CASSLGTSIVDTQYF.